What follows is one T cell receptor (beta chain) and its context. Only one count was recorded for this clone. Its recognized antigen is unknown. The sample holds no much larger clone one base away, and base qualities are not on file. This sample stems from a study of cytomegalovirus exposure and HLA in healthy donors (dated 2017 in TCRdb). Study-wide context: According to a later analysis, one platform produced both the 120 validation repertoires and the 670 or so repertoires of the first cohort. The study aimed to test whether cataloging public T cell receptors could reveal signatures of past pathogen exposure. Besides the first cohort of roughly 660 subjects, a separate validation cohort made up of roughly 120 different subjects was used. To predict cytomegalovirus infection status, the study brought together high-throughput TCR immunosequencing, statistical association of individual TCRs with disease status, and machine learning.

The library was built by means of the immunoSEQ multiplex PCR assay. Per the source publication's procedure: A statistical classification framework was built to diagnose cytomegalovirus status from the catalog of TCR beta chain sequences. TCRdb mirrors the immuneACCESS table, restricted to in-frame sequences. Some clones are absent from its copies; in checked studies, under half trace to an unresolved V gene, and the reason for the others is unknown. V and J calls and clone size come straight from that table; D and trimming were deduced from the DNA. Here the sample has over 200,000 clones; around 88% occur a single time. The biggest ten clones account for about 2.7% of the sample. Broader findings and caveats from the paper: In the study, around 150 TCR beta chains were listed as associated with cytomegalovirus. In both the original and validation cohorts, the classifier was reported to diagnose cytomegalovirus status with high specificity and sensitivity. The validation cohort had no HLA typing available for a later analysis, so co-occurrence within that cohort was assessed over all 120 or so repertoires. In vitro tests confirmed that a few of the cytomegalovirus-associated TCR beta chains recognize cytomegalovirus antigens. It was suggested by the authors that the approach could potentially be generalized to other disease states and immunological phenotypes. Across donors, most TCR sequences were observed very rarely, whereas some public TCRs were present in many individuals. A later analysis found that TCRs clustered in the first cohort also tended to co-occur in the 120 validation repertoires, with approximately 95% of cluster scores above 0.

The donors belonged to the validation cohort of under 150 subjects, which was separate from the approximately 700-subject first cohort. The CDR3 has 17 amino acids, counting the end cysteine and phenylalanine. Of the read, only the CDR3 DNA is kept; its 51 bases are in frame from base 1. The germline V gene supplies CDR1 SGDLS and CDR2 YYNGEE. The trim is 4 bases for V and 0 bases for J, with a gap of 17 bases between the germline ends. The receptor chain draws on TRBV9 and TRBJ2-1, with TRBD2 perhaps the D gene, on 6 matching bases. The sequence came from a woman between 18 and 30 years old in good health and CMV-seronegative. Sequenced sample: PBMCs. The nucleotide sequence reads TGTGCCAGCAGCCTCACTGCTACGACTAGCTCCTACAATGAGCAGTTCTTC. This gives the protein CASSLTATTSSYNEQFF.